This is a list of T cell receptor beta chains from one sample in a study of regulatory T cells in long-lasting Graves disease. TCRdb reprocessed the multiplex PCR reads via MiXCR and lists one record per CDR3 protein. The profile shows 350,000 to 450,000 distinct CDR3 sequences, roughly 25% of them singletons. The starting material was peripheral blood mononuclear cells (PBMCs), obtained when the disease was refractory, from a patient treated with antithyroid drugs. The source is a woman between 40 and 50 years old with Graves disease. CDR3s include the opening cysteine and the closing phenylalanine or tryptophan. The D gene is left open where the match is weak. The listing skips clone size in some rows; elsewhere it reads once, few, many or a size class.

size,V,D,J,CDR3,DNA
.,TRBV28,.,TRBJ1-2,CASSSSYPLGSFGGYTF,TGTGCCAGCAGTTCGTCCTACCCCCTTGGTTCCTTTGGTGGCTACACCTTC
many,TRBV28,TRBD1,TRBJ1-6,CASEDRANSPLHF,TGTGCCAGCGAGGACAGGGCGAATTCACCCCTCCACTTT
many,TRBV2,.,TRBJ2-2,CASGHETPNTGELFF,TGTGCCAGCGGCCATGAGACTCCGAACACCGGGGAGCTGTTTTTT
.,TRBV6-2/TRBV6-3,TRBD2,TRBJ2-3,CASSAGLAGTDTQYF,TGTGCCAGCAGTGCCGGACTAGCGGGCACAGATACGCAGTATTTT
.,TRBV28,TRBD2,TRBJ2-1,CASSLGGRAANEQFF,TGTGCCAGCAGTTTAGGCGGGAGGGCCGCTAATGAGCAGTTCTTC
.,TRBV28,.,TRBJ1-2,CAGSLLLDTVNYGYTF,TGTGCCGGCAGTTTGCTCTTGGACACAGTTAACTATGGCTACACCTTC
many,TRBV11-2,TRBD1,TRBJ2-5,CASSLRDSQETQYF,TGTGCCAGCAGCTTAAGGGACAGCCAAGAGACCCAGTACTTC
few,TRBV6-1,TRBD1,TRBJ2-1,CASRGDRVGSNEQFF,TGTGCCAGCAGGGGGGACAGGGTAGGTAGCAATGAGCAGTTCTTC
many,TRBV6-2/TRBV6-3,TRBD2,TRBJ2-7,CASSSNRLAGAHEQYF,TGTGCCAGCAGCTCGAACCGACTAGCGGGAGCCCACGAGCAGTACTTC
.,TRBV6-9,TRBD1,TRBJ1-1,CANSSGTGTEAFF,TGTGCCAACAGTTCCGGGACAGGCACTGAAGCTTTCTTT
few,TRBV13,.,TRBJ1-1,CASSLEALDTEASF,TGTGCCAGCAGCTTAGAGGCGTTGGACACTGAAGCTTCCTTT
.,TRBV9,TRBD2,TRBJ2-2,CASSVAPGGAENTGELFF,TGTGCCAGCAGCGTAGCCCCCGGGGGGGCGGAGAACACCGGGGAGCTGTTTTTT
many,TRBV9,TRBD2,TRBJ2-7,CASSVGTSGPYEQYF,TGTGCCAGCAGCGTAGGAACTAGCGGACCCTACGAGCAGTACTTC
.,TRBV11-2,.,TRBJ1-1,CASSLSSQMNTEAFF,TGTGCCAGCAGCTTAAGCAGTCAGATGAACACTGAAGCTTTCTTT
many,TRBV28,.,TRBJ2-4,CASSLFGGTAKNIQYF,TGTGCCAGCAGTTTATTTGGCGGGACAGCCAAAAACATTCAGTACTTC
.,TRBV5-1,.,TRBJ1-1,CASSLGDTFDTEAFF,TGCGCCAGCAGCTTGGGGGACACGTTTGACACTGAAGCTTTCTTT
many,TRBV15,TRBD1,TRBJ1-5,CTTSRDDEGAHQPQHF,TGTACCACCAGCAGAGATGACGAGGGGGCACATCAGCCCCAGCATTTT
many,TRBV28,.,TRBJ1-2,CASSPGQGYYGYTF,TGTGCCAGCAGCCCGGGGCAGGGGTACTATGGCTACACCTTC
few,TRBV20-1,.,TRBJ1-1,CSARGQAWGTEAFF,TGCAGTGCTAGAGGCCAAGCGTGGGGAACTGAAGCTTTCTTT
.,TRBV3-1,.,TRBJ2-2,CASSQDPTESRELFF,TGTGCCAGCAGCCAAGACCCCACCGAATCCAGGGAGCTGTTTTTT
many,TRBV27,TRBD2,TRBJ2-7,CASSATSVTYEQYF,TGTGCCAGCAGTGCGACTAGCGTAACCTACGAGCAGTACTTC
many,TRBV28,.,TRBJ2-5,CASSQRLSETQYF,TGTGCCAGCAGTCAGAGGTTGTCGGAGACCCAGTACTTC
.,TRBV20-1,TRBD1,TRBJ2-4,CSARPGTGTRKNIQYF,TGCAGTGCTCGTCCTGGGACAGGGACCAGAAAAAACATTCAGTACTTC
.,TRBV3-1,TRBD1,TRBJ1-1,CASSPHDRANTEAFF,TGTGCCAGCAGCCCTCACGACAGGGCCAACACTGAAGCTTTCTTT
.,TRBV18,.,TRBJ2-2,CASSLNEGRTTGELFF,TGTGCCAGCTCACTTAACGAGGGCCGAACGACCGGGGAGCTGTTTTTT
many,TRBV28,.,TRBJ1-1,CASKHRRLNTEAFF,TGTGCCAGCAAACACAGGAGATTGAACACTGAAGCTTTCTTT
few,TRBV20-1,.,TRBJ2-7,CSALPATGDYEQYF,TGCAGTGCCCTCCCTGCTACGGGGGATTACGAGCAGTACTTC
.,TRBV7-9,.,TRBJ1-4,CASSSPQGTSPEKLFF,TGTGCCAGCAGCTCTCCACAGGGAACCTCGCCGGAAAAACTGTTTTTT
.,TRBV29-1,.,TRBJ2-2,CSVPGITGELFF,TGCAGCGTTCCGGGGATCACCGGGGAGCTGTTTTTT
.,TRBV25-1,.,TRBJ2-7,CASAIGPLDEQYF,TGTGCCAGCGCTATCGGGCCCCTGGACGAGCAGTACTTC
many,TRBV28,.,TRBJ1-2,CASSFSADYGYTF,TGTGCCAGCAGTTTTTCGGCAGACTATGGCTACACCTTC
few,TRBV15,.,TRBJ2-5,CATSSETQYF,TGTGCCACCAGCAGCGAGACCCAGTACTTC
few,TRBV12-3/TRBV12-4,.,TRBJ1-1,CASSENGWTEAFF,TGTGCCAGCAGTGAAAATGGTTGGACTGAAGCTTTCTTT
many,TRBV28,TRBD1,TRBJ1-3,CASSEGQAPFSGNTIYF,TGTGCCAGCAGTGAAGGACAGGCTCCTTTCTCTGGAAACACCATATATTTT
many,TRBV11-2,.,TRBJ1-4,CASSSPFSPMKELFF,TGTGCCAGCAGCTCCCCATTCAGTCCGATGAAGGAACTGTTTTTT
.,TRBV3-1,.,TRBJ2-5,CASSQGTGISYF,TGTGCCAGCAGCCAAGGCACCGGGATCTCGTACTTC
few,TRBV28,.,TRBJ2-3,CASRETGSSTDTQYF,TGTGCCAGCAGAGAGACAGGCTCTAGCACAGATACGCAGTATTTT
.,TRBV6-1,.,TRBJ2-2,CASSGLVNTGELFF,TGTGCCAGCAGTGGACTTGTGAACACCGGGGAGCTGTTTTTT
many,TRBV28,.,TRBJ1-1,CASSSRTTEAFF,TGTGCCAGCAGCTCCCGGACGACTGAAGCTTTCTTT
few,TRBV15,.,TRBJ2-2,CATSRDTALITGELFF,TGTGCCACCAGCAGAGATACTGCACTTATCACCGGGGAGCTGTTTTTT
few,TRBV5-1,.,TRBJ2-2,CASSLAGQWLFF,TGCGCCAGCAGCTTGGCTGGGCAGTGGCTGTTTTTT
.,TRBV6-1,.,TRBJ2-5,CASTNGEPQKETQYF,TGTGCCAGCACCAACGGGGAACCTCAAAAAGAGACCCAGTACTTC
.,TRBV10-3,TRBD2,TRBJ2-7,CAISVSGSAGEQYF,TGTGCCATCAGTGTTTCAGGGTCAGCGGGGGAGCAGTACTTC
.,TRBV20-1,.,TRBJ2-5,CSAPGLTWETQYF,TGCAGTGCCCCGGGCCTAACGTGGGAGACCCAGTACTTC
.,TRBV10-3,TRBD2,TRBJ2-7,CAISLTSGFAYEQYF,TGTGCCATCAGTCTGACTAGCGGGTTTGCCTACGAGCAGTACTTC
.,TRBV28,.,TRBJ2-2,CASSFLFGELFF,TGTGCCAGCAGTTTTCTGTTCGGGGAGCTGTTTTTT
.,TRBV30,.,TRBJ2-7,CAWSVSGYEQYF,TGTGCCTGGAGTGTAAGTGGCTACGAGCAGTACTTC
many,TRBV7-9,.,TRBJ2-6,CASSLGPSGANVLTF,TGTGCCAGCAGCTTGGGTCCCTCTGGGGCCAACGTCCTGACTTTC
.,TRBV28,.,TRBJ2-1,CASSLAGAGEQFF,TGTGCCAGCAGTTTGGCAGGGGCGGGTGAGCAGTTCTTC
few,TRBV5-1,.,TRBJ2-7,CASSLRQTPTYEQYF,TGCGCCAGCAGCTTACGGCAGACTCCCACCTACGAGCAGTACTTC
many,TRBV3-1,TRBD1,TRBJ2-4,CASSPRDRGNIQYF,TGTGCCAGCAGCCCCCGGGACAGGGGAAACATTCAGTACTTC
.,TRBV6-2/TRBV6-3,.,TRBJ1-2,CASSYSWENHGYTF,TGTGCCAGCAGTTACTCGTGGGAAAACCATGGCTACACCTTC
many,TRBV28,.,TRBJ1-2,CASSSRGALGYTF,TGTGCCAGCAGCAGCCGGGGGGCGCTTGGCTACACCTTC
.,TRBV18,.,TRBJ2-5,CASSPLKTGETQYF,TGTGCCAGCTCCCCTCTGAAGACGGGAGAGACCCAGTACTTC
.,TRBV11-3,TRBD2,TRBJ2-7,CASSPGLLLAGVYEQYF,TGTGCCAGCAGCCCCGGGTTGCTTCTAGCGGGAGTCTACGAGCAGTACTTC